The 12 T cell receptor beta chains below were found in one sample sequenced in a study of shared clonotypes between healthy human individuals. Clones were read by immunoSEQ multiplex PCR, and TCRdb kept only the in-frame ones, dropping some. The profile shows approximately 1.5 million clones, just under 99% of them singletons. The sequenced material came from naive CD4+ T cells sorted from blood. Subset specified: CD45RA+ positively selected. These receptors were taken from a man aged 25 to 40 in good health.

The J gene is TRBJ2-2, the V gene TRBV27; the match to TRBD2 covers 7 bases. This CDR3 spans 15 amino acids. CDR1 is MNHEY, CDR2 SMNVEV, per germline (reference sequence). Trimming cost V 5 bases and J 4 bases; bases outside gene matches: 7. CDR3: CASSPLAGVTGELFF. The DNA of the CDR3 is TGTGCCAGCAGTCCCCTCGCGGGAGTCACCGGGGAGCTGTTTTTT.

The chain joins TRBV6-1 to TRBJ2-7; TRBD1 matches at 9 bases. The CDR3 extends over 14 amino acids. Looked up from germline, CDR1 is MNHNS and CDR2 is SASEGT. J lost 3 bases, V lost 6 bases, and 6 bases had no gene match. The CDR3 DNA reads TGTGCCAGCAGGACGACAGGGGGGGACTACGAGCAGTACTTC. Its translation: CASRTTGGDYEQYF.

The chain recombines TRBV5-1 with TRBJ1-1; D is possibly TRBD1 (6 bases). The V end lost 4 bases, the J end lost 3 bases, and 13 bases lay between the germline ends. The CDR3 loop spans 14 amino acids. CDR1 and CDR2 from the germline V gene are SGHRS and YFSETQ. This CDR3 is CASSPQGQDTEAFF. In DNA form, the CDR3 reads TGCGCCAGCAGCCCCCAGGGGCAGGACACTGAAGCTTTCTTT.

The CDR3 coding sequence is TGCGCCAGCAGCCAAGGAAGACTAGCGGGAGAGTTCCCTCTCTACGAGCAGTACTTC. As protein: CASSQGRLAGEFPLYEQYF. This chain joins TRBV4-3 and TRBJ2-7; 12 bases line up with TRBD2. Germline-derived CDR1 and CDR2 are LGHNA and YSLEER. This CDR3 region has 19 residues. Unmatched junction bases numbered 13, after V lost 1 base and J lost 3 bases.

The gene calls are TRBV6-5 and TRBJ2-1; possibly TRBD2 for D (5 bases). The CDR3 extends over 12 amino acids. Trimming removed 3 bases at V and 10 bases at J, with 10 bases between. The germline gives CDR1 MNHEY, CDR2 SVGAGI. The CDR3 sequence is CASSYREIEQFF. The CDR3, as DNA: TGTGCCAGCAGTTATCGGGAAATCGAGCAGTTCTTC.

V and J are TRBV27 and TRBJ2-7; 10 bases are shared with TRBD2. The CDR3 has 15 amino acids. Germline trimming cut 3 bases from V and 0 bases from J; bases unmatched to any gene: 2. CDR1 and CDR2 from the germline V gene are MNHEY and SMNVEV (reference sequence). The CDR3 region is CASSFGLADSYEQYF. The CDR3 region has the DNA TGTGCCAGCAGTTTTGGACTAGCGGACTCCTACGAGCAGTACTTC.

This chain links TRBV9 with TRBJ1-1; TRBD1 might be the D (6 bases). CDR3 length: 13 amino acids. Trimming took 0 bases from V and 5 from J, leaving 8 bases between them. The germline V gene has CDR1 SGDLS and CDR2 YYNGEE. The DNA of the CDR3 is TGTGCCAGCAGCGTAGACAGGGAAACTGAAGCTTTCTTT. Its translation: CASSVDRETEAFF. Full variable domain (rest looked up from reference TRBV9 and TRBJ1-1): DSGVTQTPKHLITATGQRVTLRCSPRSGDLSVYWYQQSLDQGLQFLIQYYNGEERAKGNILERFSAQQFPDLHSELNLSSLELGDSALYFCASSVDRETEAFFGQGTRLTVV.

A single count supports this clone. The gene calls are TRBV19 and TRBJ1-4; no definite D call. Trimming cost V 4 bases and J 5 bases, with 14 bases left between them. Germline V gene sequence: CDR1 LNHDA, CDR2 SQIVND (reference sequence). This CDR3 is built from 15 residues. Written as DNA, the CDR3 is TGTGCCAGTAGTACCTACGGTTCCTCAAATGAAAAACTGTTTTTT. It yields the protein CASSTYGSSNEKLFF.

The genes are TRBV5-6 and TRBJ2-7; 9 nucleotides align to TRBD1. J was trimmed by 5 bases and V by 6 bases; bases with no gene match: 9. In germline, CDR1 is SGHDT, CDR2 YYEEEE. The CDR3 spans 14 residues. The CDR3 bases are TGTGCCAGCACCCTGACAGGGGGTAGCGACGAGCAGTACTTC. Translating it yields CASTLTGGSDEQYF.

The chain links TRBV30 to TRBJ1-4; the D gene is possibly TRBD1 (6 bases). V lost 5 bases, J lost 0 bases, and 13 bases lay in between. Germline V lookup: CDR1 GTSNPN, CDR2 SVGIG (reference sequence). The CDR3 extends over 15 amino acids. The CDR3 loop is CAWADGGPTNEKLFF. DNA for the CDR3: TGTGCCTGGGCCGACGGGGGCCCAACTAATGAAAAACTGTTTTTT. Based on the CDR3 plus reference TRBV30 and TRBJ1-4, the full variable domain is SQTIHQWPATLVQPVGSPLSLECTVEGTSNPNLYWYRQAAGRGLQLLFYSVGIGQISSEVPQNLSASRPQDRQFILSSKKLLLSDSGFYLCAWADGGPTNEKLFFGSGTQLSVL.

The gene calls are TRBV10-2 and TRBJ1-1; no clear D gene. The CDR3 has 12 amino acids. V lost 7 bases and J 0 bases, leaving 6 bases between the germline ends. From germline, CDR1 is WSHSY and CDR2 SAAADI. The DNA of the CDR3 is TGCGCCAGCACCGGGGTGAACACTGAAGCTTTCTTT. Translated, it gives CASTGVNTEAFF.

V gene TRBV14 combines with J gene TRBJ2-7; D is ambiguous. V lost 2 bases, J lost 0 bases, and 8 bases lay in between. This CDR3 has 14 amino acids. In germline, CDR1 is SGHDN, CDR2 FVKESK. In nucleotides, the CDR3 is TGTGCCAGCAGCCAAAAGTACCGCTCCTACGAGCAGTACTTC. The encoded protein is CASSQKYRSYEQYF.